Given below is one T cell receptor beta chain in context. In its sample, this clonotype was seen many times. Its antigen target is currently unknown. The record has no base qualities; no much larger clone is one base away. The cysteine opens and the phenylalanine closes a CDR3 of 15 amino acids. The only DNA kept is the CDR3, 45 bases in frame from the first base. CDR1 is given as LGHDT and CDR2 as YNNKEL, both from the germline V gene (reference sequence). V gives up 0 bases and J gives up 2 bases, and the segment between their germline ends measures 11 bases. The library was generated by PCR. The reads were generated on a NextSeq 500. Preparation of bulk TCR libraries followed a previously described approach, with the TCR primers listed in Table S5. Purification of total RNA was performed with the Qiagen AllPrep DNA/RNA kit. Reads from multiple sequencing runs of the same library were pooled before analysis. On the authors' methods: Reads were retained only if an exact TCR constant sequence was present, and the retained reads were trimmed to 150 nt and grouped according to their 12-nt molecular barcodes. Reads inside each barcode group were sub-clustered using a 15% Levenshtein threshold, and a quality-weighted consensus sequence was constructed for each RNA molecule. Non-functional sequences were discarded, and so were lower-count sequences lying one edit away from another sequence. Based on a fit of two negative binomial distributions, barcode sub-clusters having less than 20% of the maximum read count were discarded. TCRdb trimmed the raw reads at Q25, called clones with MiXCR and kept productive beta chains. When rows share a CDR3 protein, they turn into one entry using the most common DNA and genes. The V and J calls and clone size are TCRdb's, not the authors'. The sample yields hundreds of thousands of distinct CDR3 sequences; about 25% were counted once. About 0.84% of the sample goes to the ten largest clones.

This record comes from a study of molecular identifiers for immune sequencing clone quantification (dated by TCRdb to 2016 to 2019). Describing the broader study: For a replicate experiment, the RNA from either around 20,000 or 99,000 naive CD8 T cells was divided into five aliquots, and four of those aliquots went on to sequencing. The study was a methods study using CD8 T cells to benchmark molecular-identifier clustering-based TCR repertoire sequencing (MIDCIRS) and TCR RNA copy counting.

What the authors observed across the whole study: When barcode sub-clustering was left out, chimeric consensus sequences inflated TCR diversity, with chimeras reaching as high as 47%. Approximately 3 recovered TCR RNA copies per cell were obtained by modeling, versus about 10 by digital PCR, implying a capture efficiency of about 30%. The naive libraries included spiked-in Jurkat TCR RNA (about nine copies' worth), and this Jurkat TCR RNA is not part of the donor repertoire. Highly expanded clone sizes could be underestimated because identical TCR molecules may share a barcode. In CMV-specific effector cells, over 99% of molecules were held by clones above 20 RNA copies, whereas under 1% of molecules were held by such clones in naive cells. A single cell's worth of spiked-in Jurkat TCR RNA was reported detectable even among 850,000 to 1,000,000 naive CD8 T cells.

Libraries of naive CD8 T cells were generated from about 19,000 to 1,100,000 sorted cells, with 10%, 30% or 50% of the purified RNA used. Naive CD8 T cells, defined as CD8+CD4-CCR7+CD45RA+, were FACS-sorted into RLT Plus buffer on a BD FACSAria II. Detection sensitivity was tested by spiking Jurkat RNA equal to roughly ten TCR copies' worth into samples containing roughly 19,000-1,000,000 naive CD8 T cells. CD8 T cells were enriched using RosetteSep CD8+ T Cell Enrichment Cocktail and Ficoll-Paque, and the enriched cells then underwent ACK red cell lysis. The sequence was collected from a human donor in good health. Some libraries in this study had Jurkat cell RNA spiked in. The chain joins TRBV3-1 to TRBJ2-7; TRBD2 could be the D gene, as 5 bases match. The source material was naive CD8+ T cells from blood, with Jurkat cell RNA spiked in. Explained via the paper, the cell subset or site label denotes: FACS-sorted CD8+CD4-CCR7+CD45RA+ naive T cells. The DNA reads as follows: TGTGCCAGCAGCCAAGAGTATGGAGGCCCCTACGAGCAGTACTTC. Its coded protein is CASSQEYGGPYEQYF.